The 25 T cell receptor beta chains listed next were all sequenced from one sample in a study of T cells after yellow fever vaccination. A single record per CDR3 protein comes from TCRdb applying MiXCR to the 5' RACE reads. This sample has some 350,000 distinct CDR3 sequences, with roughly 4% found just once. The input for sequencing was PBMCs, taken 5 days after the yellow fever booster vaccination. The receptors here all came from a man between 18 and 35 years old who received the YFV17D yellow fever vaccine.

The sample holds a few counts of this clonotype. The rearrangement links TRBV7-2 to TRBJ2-2; weak D call: TRBD1 (6 bases). The germline CDR1 and CDR2 sequences are SGHTA and FQGNSA. Trimming pared 7 bases from V and 5 bases from J, leaving 14 bases between. The CDR3 runs 14 residues. CDR3 DNA: TGTGCCAGCAACCTACAGGGTTTAACCGGGGAGCTGTTTTTT. It codes for CASNLQGLTGELFF.

The V gene is TRBV11-2, the J gene TRBJ2-2, with D possibly being TRBD2 (5 bases). CDR3 size: 14 residues. CDR1 and CDR2 (germline): SGHAT, FQNNGV. V lost 8 bases and J 0 bases, leaving 10 bases between the germline ends. CDR3 bases: TGTGCCAGCCTGCGGGCGGCGAACACCGGGGAGCTGTTTTTT. This gives the protein CASLRAANTGELFF. Full variable domain (rest looked up from reference TRBV11-2 and TRBJ2-2): EAGVAQSPRYKIIEKRQSVAFWCNPISGHATLYWYQQILGQGPKLLIQFQNNGVVDDSQLPKDRFSAERLKGVDSTLKIQPAKLEDSAVYLCASLRAANTGELFFGEGSRLTVL.

The rearrangement joins TRBV10-3 to TRBJ1-2, with D tentatively TRBD1 (6 bases). The ends were cut back, 7 bases at V and 8 bases at J, with 20 bases in the middle. CDR1 is ENHRY, CDR2 SYGVKD, per germline. The CDR3 runs to 14 residues. The CDR3 sequence: CAITVGGATHGYTF. In DNA, the CDR3 is TGTGCCATCACCGTAGGGGGGGCAACGCACGGCTACACCTTC.

This clonotype was seen at least ten times. This chain links TRBV27 with TRBJ1-2; 9 bases align to TRBD1. This CDR3 has 13 residues. With 6 bases clipped from V and 7 bases from J, the junction kept 6 bases outside the gene matches. Germline V gene data show CDR1 as MNHEY and CDR2 as SMNVEV (reference sequence). The CDR3 loop reads CASRTGTGFGYTF. In DNA form, the CDR3 reads TGTGCCAGCAGGACCGGGACAGGGTTTGGCTACACCTTC.

V and J are TRBV7-7 and TRBJ1-4; the D is unclear. V was trimmed by 5 bases and J by 0 bases, leaving 4 bases between them. Germline values: CDR1 SSHAT, CDR2 FNYEAQ (reference sequence). The CDR3 contains 13 residues. Here the CDR3 reads CASSPATNEKLFF. CDR3 sequence (DNA): TGTGCCAGCAGCCCTGCAACTAATGAAAAACTGTTTTTT.

This clonotype was counted at least ten times. This chain joins TRBV4-3 and TRBJ2-7; maybe TRBD2 (5 bases). The CDR3 is made up of 15 amino acids. Germline values: CDR1 LGHNA, CDR2 YSLEER. The ends were cut back, 3 bases at V and 1 base at J, with 13 bases in the middle. CDR3 loop: CASSQASGWSYEQYF. The CDR3 nucleotides read TGCGCCAGCAGCCAGGCCAGCGGTTGGTCCTACGAGCAGTACTTC.

This clonotype came up a few times. The rearrangement links TRBV6-2 or TRBV6-3 to TRBJ1-1, with D tentatively TRBD1 (5 bases). This CDR3 comprises 15 residues. The germline V gene has CDR1 MNHEY and CDR2 SVGEGT. V was shortened by 6 bases and J by 4 bases, with 18 bases between the two germline ends. The CDR3 region is CASRTPEGLRTEAFF. In DNA form, the CDR3 reads TGTGCCAGCAGAACCCCGGAGGGGCTCCGCACTGAAGCTTTCTTT.

The chain couples TRBV5-1 to TRBJ1-1; possible D gene TRBD1, 6 bases. The germline V and J ends were trimmed by 3 bases and 1 base, with 13 bases remaining between them. Per the germline V gene, CDR1 is SGHRS and CDR2 is YFSETQ. The CDR3 spans 15 residues. CDR3 DNA: TGCGCCAGCAGCTCCGCGGGACACAAGAACACTGAAGCTTTCTTT. As protein: CASSSAGHKNTEAFF.

This clonotype was picked up many times. The chain uses TRBV5-1 and TRBJ2-3; 14 bases line up with TRBD2. CDR1 is SGHRS, CDR2 YFSETQ, per germline. The CDR3 covers 19 residues. With V trimmed by 0 bases and J by 1 base, 7 bases remained unmatched. CDR3 region: CASSLVGLAGEPRTDTQYF. The CDR3 bases are TGCGCCAGCAGCTTGGTGGGACTAGCGGGGGAGCCGCGCACAGATACGCAGTATTTT.

The chain employs TRBV3-2 and TRBJ2-4; the DNA was not used to check the table's D call, TRBD2. TRBV3-2 is shown as a pseudogene. This CDR3 has 19 amino acids. For the CDR3, the DNA is TGTGCCAGCAAAACTCGGGACGAGAGATTGAATATCCCCAAAAACATTCAGTACTTC. This codes for CASKTRDERLNIPKNIQYF.

The table lists this clonotype with many counts. V usage is TRBV7-2 and J usage is TRBJ2-1; the match to TRBD2 covers 7 bases. CDR3 length: 13 residues. V shed 4 bases, J shed 5 bases, and the junction held 2 bases outside the gene matches. The V gene's germline CDR1 is SGHTA and CDR2 FQGNSA. CDR3 protein: CASSSGLNNEQFF. The DNA of the CDR3 is TGTGCCAGCAGCTCGGGACTAAACAATGAGCAGTTCTTC.

This chain joins TRBV4-1 and TRBJ2-1, with 15 bases matching TRBD2. Trimming took 4 bases from V and 3 from J; bases not matched to a gene: 10. The CDR3 has 19 residues. Per the germline V gene, CDR1 is MGHRA and CDR2 is YSYEKL. CDR3 bases: TGCGCCAGCAGCCGCCCGTCCGGGACTAGCGGGGGGTACTACAATGAGCAGTTCTTC. It encodes CASSRPSGTSGGYYNEQFF.

Ten or more counts support this clonotype. V is TRBV19 and J is TRBJ1-1; the match to TRBD1 covers 7 bases. Germline V gene data show CDR1 as LNHDA and CDR2 as SQIVND (reference sequence). With V trimmed by 4 bases and J by 1 base, 12 bases remained unmatched. The CDR3 covers 17 residues. CDR3 protein: CASSTDQGEGGNTEAFF. The CDR3 DNA reads as TGTGCCAGTAGTACCGATCAGGGGGAAGGAGGGAACACTGAAGCTTTCTTT.

This clonotype came up many times. The rearrangement links TRBV20-1 to TRBJ2-1; TRBD2 matches at 9 bases. Germline CDR1 and CDR2: DFQATT and SNEGSKA (reference sequence). Trimming at V came to 2 bases and at J to 9 bases, leaving 5 bases not matched to a gene. The CDR3 is 13 residues long. In nucleotides, the CDR3 is TGCAGTGCTAGAAGCGGGGGGTGGACTGAGCAGTTCTTC. This translates into CSARSGGWTEQFF.

This clonotype was counted at least ten times. This chain uses TRBV10-3 with TRBJ2-5; maybe TRBD2 (5 bases). The CDR3 spans 13 residues. Germline V CDR1 and CDR2: ENHRY, SYGVKD. Trimming pared 4 bases from V and 2 bases from J, leaving 8 bases between. The CDR3 is CAISGGGQETQYF. The DNA for the CDR3 is TGTGCCATCAGTGGCGGAGGACAAGAGACCCAGTACTTC.

At least ten counts were recorded for this clonotype. At one end the junction does not follow the germline gene, possibly because of a read error. J is TRBJ2-3 and V is TRBV20-1; D remains unclear. The CDR3 runs to 12 residues. Germline CDR1 DFQATT, CDR2 SNEGSKA (reference sequence). The CDR3 is CSAGDTPDPQYF. CDR3 sequence (DNA): TGCAGTGCTGGAGACACCCCGGACCCGCAGTATTTT.

This chain joins TRBV24-1 and TRBJ2-3; a weak D match, TRBD1 (6 bases). Per the germline V gene, CDR1 is KGHDR and CDR2 is SFDVKD. This CDR3 region has 16 residues. Trimming removed 3 bases at V and 2 bases at J, with 14 bases between. CDR3 sequence reads: CATSDGTFIATDTQYF. The CDR3 region has the DNA TGTGCCACCAGTGATGGGACATTCATCGCCACAGATACGCAGTATTTT.

This clonotype has a count of ten or more. The V and J genes are TRBV12-3 or TRBV12-4 and TRBJ2-7; 10 bases line up with TRBD1. The ends lost 6 bases at V and 6 bases at J; junction bases unmatched: 8. The CDR3 consists of 14 residues. The CDR3 DNA reads TGTGCCAGCAGCTATTACGGGACAGGGGTCGAGCAGTACTTC. This encodes CASSYYGTGVEQYF.

This chain uses TRBV28 with TRBJ2-7, with TRBD1 identical over 7 bases. V lost 8 bases to trimming and J lost 5 bases; unmatched junction nucleotides: 12. The CDR3 has 14 amino acids. Germline-derived CDR1 and CDR2 are MDHEN and SYDVKM. This CDR3 reads CASSTGRSSHEQYV. The CDR3 DNA follows: TGTGCCAGCTCGACAGGGCGCAGTTCCCACGAGCAGTACGTC.

This sequence joins TRBV6-5 and TRBJ1-6; D call uncertain. The germline CDR1 and CDR2 sequences are MNHEY and SVGAGI. CDR3 length: 12 residues. V lost 8 bases and J 10 bases, leaving 12 bases between the germline ends. The CDR3 DNA sequence: TGTGCCAGCCGTCCCGGGGAATCACCCCTCCACTTT. It specifies CASRPGESPLHF.

This clonotype was recorded many times. The chain combines TRBV7-2 with TRBJ2-4; a weak D match, TRBD2 (5 bases). Germline CDR1 is SGHTA and CDR2 is FQGNSA. The CDR3 has 14 amino acids. V was pared by 2 bases and J by 9 bases, with 14 bases between. The CDR3 DNA reads as TGTGCCAGCAGCTTATCACTAGACCTTAGCATTCAGTACTTC. Amino acids: CASSLSLDLSIQYF.

This clonotype was found a few times. This chain joins TRBV7-2 and TRBJ2-3; 14 bases map to TRBD2. CDR1 and CDR2 (germline): SGHTA, FQGNSA. V lost 4 bases and J lost 5; bases outside the gene matches: 11. This CDR3 is built from 18 residues. The CDR3 DNA sequence: TGTGCCAGCAGCTATTCGAGACTAGCGGGGGGGTGGGGAGATACGCAGTATTTT. It is translated as CASSYSRLAGGWGDTQYF.

V usage is TRBV29-1 and J usage is TRBJ2-1; 9 bases line up with TRBD1. This CDR3 is built from 14 residues. Trimming removed 7 bases from V and 8 bases from J; junction bases left unmatched: 12. The germline V gene has CDR1 SQVTM and CDR2 ANQGSEA. The CDR3 protein is CSGTWDRVAHEQFF. CDR3 DNA: TGCAGCGGGACCTGGGACAGGGTTGCCCATGAGCAGTTCTTC.

This chain uses TRBV5-1 with TRBJ1-4; TRBD1 is a possible D gene (6 bases). The CDR3 extends over 15 amino acids. Germline-derived CDR1 and CDR2 are SGHRS and YFSETQ. V was clipped by 2 bases and J by 8 bases, with 16 bases between them. The CDR3 protein is CASSFTGPIEEKLFF. In DNA, the CDR3 is TGCGCCAGCAGCTTTACAGGGCCGATCGAGGAAAAACTGTTTTTT.

The table lists this clonotype with a few counts. The rearrangement joins TRBV12-3 or TRBV12-4 to TRBJ1-1; 11 nucleotides line up with TRBD1. Trimming removed 4 bases from V and 3 bases from J; junction bases left unmatched: 4. This CDR3 has 15 residues. Here the CDR3 reads CASSWTGGEDTEAFF. The DNA of the CDR3 is TGTGCCAGCAGTTGGACAGGGGGCGAGGACACTGAAGCTTTCTTT.